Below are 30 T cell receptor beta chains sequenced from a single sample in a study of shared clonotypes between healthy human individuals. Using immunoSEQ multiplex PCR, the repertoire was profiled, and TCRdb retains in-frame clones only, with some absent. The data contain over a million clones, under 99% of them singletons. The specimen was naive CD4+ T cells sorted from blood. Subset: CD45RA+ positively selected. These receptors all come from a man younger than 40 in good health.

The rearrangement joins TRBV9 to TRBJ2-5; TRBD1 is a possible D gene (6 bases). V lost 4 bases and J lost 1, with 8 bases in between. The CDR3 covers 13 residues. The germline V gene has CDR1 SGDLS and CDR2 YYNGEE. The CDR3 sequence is CASSRDTQETQYF. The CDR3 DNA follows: TGTGCCAGCAGCAGGGACACCCAAGAGACCCAGTACTTC. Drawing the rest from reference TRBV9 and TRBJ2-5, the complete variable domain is DSGVTQTPKHLITATGQRVTLRCSPRSGDLSVYWYQQSLDQGLQFLIQYYNGEERAKGNILERFSAQQFPDLHSELNLSSLELGDSALYFCASSRDTQETQYFGPGTRLLVL.

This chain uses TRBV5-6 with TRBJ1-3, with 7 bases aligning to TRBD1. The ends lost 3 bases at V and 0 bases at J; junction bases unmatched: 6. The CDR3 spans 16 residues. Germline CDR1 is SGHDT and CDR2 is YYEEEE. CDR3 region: CASSYYDRDSGNTIYF. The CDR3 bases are TGTGCCAGCAGCTATTATGACAGGGACTCTGGAAACACCATATATTTT.

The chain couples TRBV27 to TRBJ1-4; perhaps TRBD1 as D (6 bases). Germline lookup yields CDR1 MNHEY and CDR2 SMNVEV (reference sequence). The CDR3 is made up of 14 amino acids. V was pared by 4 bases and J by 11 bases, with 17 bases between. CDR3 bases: TGTGCCAGCAGTTCTCTCGCAGGGGCGGAGAAACTGTTTTTT. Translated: CASSSLAGAEKLFF.

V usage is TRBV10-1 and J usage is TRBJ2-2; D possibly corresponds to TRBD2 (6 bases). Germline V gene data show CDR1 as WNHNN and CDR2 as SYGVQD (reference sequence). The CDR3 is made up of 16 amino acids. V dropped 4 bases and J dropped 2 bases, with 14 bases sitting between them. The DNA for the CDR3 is TGCGCCAGCAGTGCATTTGGGGACTTAAACACCGGGGAGCTGTTTTTT. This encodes CASSAFGDLNTGELFF.

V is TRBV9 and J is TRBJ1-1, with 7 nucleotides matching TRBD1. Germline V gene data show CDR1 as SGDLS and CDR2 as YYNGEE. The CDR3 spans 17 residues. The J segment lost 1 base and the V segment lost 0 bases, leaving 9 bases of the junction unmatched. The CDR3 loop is CASSVDPNRGGNTEAFF. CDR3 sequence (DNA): TGTGCCAGCAGCGTAGACCCCAACAGGGGAGGGAACACTGAAGCTTTCTTT.

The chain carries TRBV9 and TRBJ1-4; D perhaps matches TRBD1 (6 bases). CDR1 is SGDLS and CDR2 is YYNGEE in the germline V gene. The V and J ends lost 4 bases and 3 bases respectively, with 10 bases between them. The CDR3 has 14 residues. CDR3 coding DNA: TGTGCCAGCAGCAGAGGGGGTTCTAATGAAAAACTGTTTTTT. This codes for CASSRGGSNEKLFF.

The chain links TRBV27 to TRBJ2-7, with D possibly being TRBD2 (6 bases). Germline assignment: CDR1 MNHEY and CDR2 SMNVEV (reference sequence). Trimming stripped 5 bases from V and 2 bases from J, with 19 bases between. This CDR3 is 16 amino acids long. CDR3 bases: TGTGCCAGCAGTCCTTTCCCGGGACTCACCACCTACGAGCAGTACTTC. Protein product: CASSPFPGLTTYEQYF.

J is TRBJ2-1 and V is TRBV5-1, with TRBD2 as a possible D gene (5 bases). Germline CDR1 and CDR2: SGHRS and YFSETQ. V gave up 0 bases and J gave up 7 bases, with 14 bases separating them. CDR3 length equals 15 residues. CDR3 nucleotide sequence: TGCGCCAGCAGCTTGGTCGCCACTACGGGGAATGAGCAGTTCTTC. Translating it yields CASSLVATTGNEQFF. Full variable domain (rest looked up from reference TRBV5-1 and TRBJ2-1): KAGVTQTPRYLIKTRGQQVTLSCSPISGHRSVSWYQQTPGQGLQFLFEYFSETQRNKGNFPGRFSGRQFSNSRSEMNVSTLELGDSALYLCASSLVATTGNEQFFGPGTRLTVL.

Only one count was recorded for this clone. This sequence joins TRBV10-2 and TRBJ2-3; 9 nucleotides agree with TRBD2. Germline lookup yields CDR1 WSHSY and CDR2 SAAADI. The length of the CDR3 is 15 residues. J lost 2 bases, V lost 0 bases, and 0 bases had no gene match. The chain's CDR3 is CASSESGLATDTQYF. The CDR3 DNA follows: TGCGCCAGCAGTGAGTCGGGACTAGCCACAGATACGCAGTATTTT.

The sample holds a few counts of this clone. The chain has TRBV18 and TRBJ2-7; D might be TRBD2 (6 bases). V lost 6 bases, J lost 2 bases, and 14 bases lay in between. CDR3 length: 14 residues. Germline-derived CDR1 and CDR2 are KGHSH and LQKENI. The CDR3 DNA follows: TGTGCCAGCTCTTCCGGGACTGCACCCTACGAGCAGTACTTC. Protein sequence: CASSSGTAPYEQYF.

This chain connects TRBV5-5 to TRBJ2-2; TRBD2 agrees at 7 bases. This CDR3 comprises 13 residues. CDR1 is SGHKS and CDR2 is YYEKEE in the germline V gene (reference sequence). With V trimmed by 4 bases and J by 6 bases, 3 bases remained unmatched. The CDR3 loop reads CASSQTSPGELFF. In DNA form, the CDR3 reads TGTGCCAGCAGCCAGACTAGCCCCGGGGAGCTGTTTTTT.

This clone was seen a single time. The CDR3 DNA reads TGTGCCACCAGAAAGTACACCACCGGGGAGCTGTTTTTT. Translating it yields CATRKYTTGELFF. This chain joins TRBV15 and TRBJ2-2; D is unclear. CDR1 is LNHNV and CDR2 is YYDKDF in the germline V gene (reference sequence). Trimming took off 6 bases at V and 4 bases at J, with 9 bases between the two ends. This CDR3 has 13 residues. The full variable domain, with the rest looked up from reference TRBV15 and TRBJ2-2, is DAMVIQNPRYQVTQFGKPVTLSCSQTLNHNVMYWYQQKSSQAPKLLFHYYDKDFNNEADTPDNFQSRRPNTSFCFLDIRSPGLGDTAMYLCATRKYTTGELFFGEGSRLTVL.

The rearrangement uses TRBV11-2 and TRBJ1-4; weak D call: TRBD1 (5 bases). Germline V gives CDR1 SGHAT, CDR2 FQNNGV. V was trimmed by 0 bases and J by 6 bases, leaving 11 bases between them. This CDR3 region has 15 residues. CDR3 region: CASSLDPGRDEKLFF. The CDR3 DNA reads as TGTGCCAGCAGCTTAGATCCAGGGCGAGATGAAAAACTGTTTTTT.

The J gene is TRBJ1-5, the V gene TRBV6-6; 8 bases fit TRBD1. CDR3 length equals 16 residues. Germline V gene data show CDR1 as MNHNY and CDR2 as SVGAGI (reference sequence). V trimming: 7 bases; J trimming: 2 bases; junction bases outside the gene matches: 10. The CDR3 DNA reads TGTGCCAGCAACGTTCCGACAGGGGCCCGCAATCAGCCCCAGCATTTT. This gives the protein CASNVPTGARNQPQHF.

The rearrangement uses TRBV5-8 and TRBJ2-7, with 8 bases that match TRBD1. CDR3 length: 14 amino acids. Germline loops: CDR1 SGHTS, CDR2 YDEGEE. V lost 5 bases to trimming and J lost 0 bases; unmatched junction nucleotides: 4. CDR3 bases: TGTGCCAGCAGTCGGACAGGGCTCTCCTACGAGCAGTACTTC. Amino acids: CASSRTGLSYEQYF.

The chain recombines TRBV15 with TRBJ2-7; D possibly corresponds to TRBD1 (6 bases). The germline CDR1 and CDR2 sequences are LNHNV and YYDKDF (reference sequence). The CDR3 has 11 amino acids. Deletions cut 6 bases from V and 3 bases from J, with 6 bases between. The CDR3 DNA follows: TGTGCCACCAGACAGGGCTACGAGCAGTACTTC. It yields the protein CATRQGYEQYF.

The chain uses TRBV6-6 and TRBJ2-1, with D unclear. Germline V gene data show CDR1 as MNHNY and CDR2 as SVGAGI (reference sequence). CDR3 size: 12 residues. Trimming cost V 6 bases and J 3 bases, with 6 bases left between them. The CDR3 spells CASRRSYNEQFF. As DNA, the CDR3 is TGTGCCAGCAGGAGAAGCTACAATGAGCAGTTCTTC.

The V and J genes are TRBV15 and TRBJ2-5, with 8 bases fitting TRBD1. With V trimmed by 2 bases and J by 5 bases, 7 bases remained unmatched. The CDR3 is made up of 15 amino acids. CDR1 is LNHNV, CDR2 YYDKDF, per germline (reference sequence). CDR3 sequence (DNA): TGTGCCACCAGCAGACCAGGACAGGGTGGTGAGACCCAGTACTTC. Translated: CATSRPGQGGETQYF.

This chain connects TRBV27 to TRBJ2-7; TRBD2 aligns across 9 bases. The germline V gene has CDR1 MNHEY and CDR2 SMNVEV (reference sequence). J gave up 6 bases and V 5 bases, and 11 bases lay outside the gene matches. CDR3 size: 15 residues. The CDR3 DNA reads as TGTGCCAGCAGTCCACGGGTGGGACTAGCAGGCGAGCAGTACTTC. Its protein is CASSPRVGLAGEQYF.

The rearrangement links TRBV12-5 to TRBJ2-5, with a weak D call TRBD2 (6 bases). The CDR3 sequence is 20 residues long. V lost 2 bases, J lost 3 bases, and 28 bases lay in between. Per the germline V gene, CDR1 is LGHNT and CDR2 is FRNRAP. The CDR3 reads CASGLFTSKGPPRSKETQYF. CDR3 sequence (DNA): TGTGCTAGTGGTTTGTTTACTAGCAAGGGGCCACCACGGTCAAAAGAGACCCAGTACTTC.

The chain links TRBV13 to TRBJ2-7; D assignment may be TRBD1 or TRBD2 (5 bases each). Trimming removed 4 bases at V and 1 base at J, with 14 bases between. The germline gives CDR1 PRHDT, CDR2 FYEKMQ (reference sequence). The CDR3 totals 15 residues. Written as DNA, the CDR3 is TGTGCCAGCAGCTCCCGAGAGGGGTTGTCCTACGAGCAGTACTTC. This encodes CASSSREGLSYEQYF.

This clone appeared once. The CDR3: CASSLLKGSYNEQFF. CDR3 DNA sequence: TGTGCCAGCAGCTTACTGAAGGGGTCCTACAATGAGCAGTTCTTC. V usage is TRBV11-2 and J usage is TRBJ2-1; tentatively, D is TRBD1 (5 bases). This CDR3 spans 15 amino acids. V dropped 2 bases and J dropped 1 base, with 9 bases sitting between them. Per germline, CDR1 SGHAT and CDR2 FQNNGV.

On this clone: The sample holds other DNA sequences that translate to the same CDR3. The CDR3 DNA is TGCGCCAGCAGCTCCACAGGGACATCCTACAATGAGCAGTTCTTC. Residues: CASSSTGTSYNEQFF. The gene calls are TRBV5-1 and TRBJ2-1; possibly TRBD1 for D (6 bases). CDR3 size: 15 residues. The V end lost 3 bases, the J end lost 1 base, and 11 bases lay between the germline ends. From germline, CDR1 is SGHRS and CDR2 YFSETQ.

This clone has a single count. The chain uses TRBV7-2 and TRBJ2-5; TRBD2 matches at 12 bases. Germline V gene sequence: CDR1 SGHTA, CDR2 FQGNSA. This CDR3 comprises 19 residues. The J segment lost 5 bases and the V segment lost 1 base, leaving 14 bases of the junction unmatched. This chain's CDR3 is CASSLGGLAGGGYGETQYF. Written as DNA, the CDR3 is TGTGCCAGCAGCTTAGGGGGACTAGCGGGCGGAGGGTATGGGGAGACCCAGTACTTC.

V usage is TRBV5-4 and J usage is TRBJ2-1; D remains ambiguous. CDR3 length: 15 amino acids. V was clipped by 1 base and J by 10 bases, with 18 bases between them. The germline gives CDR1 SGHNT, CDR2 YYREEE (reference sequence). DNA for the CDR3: TGTGCCAGCAGCTTGTGGAGCGTCCAGATTGGGGAGCAGTTCTTC. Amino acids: CASSLWSVQIGEQFF.

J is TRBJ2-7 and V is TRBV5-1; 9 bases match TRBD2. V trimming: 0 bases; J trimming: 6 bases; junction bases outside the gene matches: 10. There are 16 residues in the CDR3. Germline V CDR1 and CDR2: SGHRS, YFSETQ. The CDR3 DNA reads TGCGCCAGCAGCTTGGTGGGGGGTAGCGGGAGCGGCGAGCAGTACTTC. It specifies CASSLVGGSGSGEQYF.

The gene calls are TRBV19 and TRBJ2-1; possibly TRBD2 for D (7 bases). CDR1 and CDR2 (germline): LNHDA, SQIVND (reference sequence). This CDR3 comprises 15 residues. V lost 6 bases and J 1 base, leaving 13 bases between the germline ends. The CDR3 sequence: CASRGGGSSYNEQFF. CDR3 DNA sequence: TGTGCCAGTAGAGGGGGGGGCTCATCCTACAATGAGCAGTTCTTC.

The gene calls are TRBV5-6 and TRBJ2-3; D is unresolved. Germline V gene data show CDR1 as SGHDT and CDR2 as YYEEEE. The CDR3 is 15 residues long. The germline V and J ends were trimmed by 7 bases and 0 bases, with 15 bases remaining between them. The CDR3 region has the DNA TGTGCCAGCCGCAATCTCCCCCAGAGCACAGATACGCAGTATTTT. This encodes CASRNLPQSTDTQYF. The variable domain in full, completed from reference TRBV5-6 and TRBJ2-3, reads DAGVTQSPTHLIKTRGQQVTLRCSPKSGHDTVSWYQQALGQGPQFIFQYYEEEERQRGNFPDRFSGHQFPNYSSELNVNALLLGDSALYLCASRNLPQSTDTQYFGPGTRLTVL.

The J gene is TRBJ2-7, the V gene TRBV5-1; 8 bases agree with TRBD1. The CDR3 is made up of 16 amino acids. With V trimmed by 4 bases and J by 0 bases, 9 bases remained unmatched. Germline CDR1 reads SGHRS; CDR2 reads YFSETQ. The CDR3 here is CASSPGQGRLSYEQYF. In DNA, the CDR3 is TGCGCCAGCAGCCCCGGACAGGGCCGCCTCTCCTACGAGCAGTACTTC. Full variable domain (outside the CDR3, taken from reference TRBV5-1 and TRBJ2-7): KAGVTQTPRYLIKTRGQQVTLSCSPISGHRSVSWYQQTPGQGLQFLFEYFSETQRNKGNFPGRFSGRQFSNSRSEMNVSTLELGDSALYLCASSPGQGRLSYEQYFGPGTRLTVT.

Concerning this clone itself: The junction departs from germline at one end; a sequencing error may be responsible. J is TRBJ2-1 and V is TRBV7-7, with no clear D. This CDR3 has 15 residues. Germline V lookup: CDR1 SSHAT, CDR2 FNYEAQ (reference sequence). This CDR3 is CASSTAVSSYNEQFF. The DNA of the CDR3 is TGTGCTAGCAGCACAGCCGTAAGCTCCTACAATGAGCAGTTCTTC.